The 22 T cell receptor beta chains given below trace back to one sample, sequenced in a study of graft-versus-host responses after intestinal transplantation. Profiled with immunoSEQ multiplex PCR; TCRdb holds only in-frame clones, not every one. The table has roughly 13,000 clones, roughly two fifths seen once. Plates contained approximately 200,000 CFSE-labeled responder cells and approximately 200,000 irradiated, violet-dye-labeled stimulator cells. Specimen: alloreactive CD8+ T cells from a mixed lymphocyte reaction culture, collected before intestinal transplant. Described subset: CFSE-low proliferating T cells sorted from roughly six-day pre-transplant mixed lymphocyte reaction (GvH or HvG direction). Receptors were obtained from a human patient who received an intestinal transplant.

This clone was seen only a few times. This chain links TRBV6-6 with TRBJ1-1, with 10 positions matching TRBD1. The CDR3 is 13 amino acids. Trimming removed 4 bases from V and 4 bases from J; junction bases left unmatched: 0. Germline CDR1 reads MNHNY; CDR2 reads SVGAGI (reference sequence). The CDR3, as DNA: TGTGCCAGCAGTTGGACAGGGGGCACTGAAGCTTTCTTT. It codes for CASSWTGGTEAFF.

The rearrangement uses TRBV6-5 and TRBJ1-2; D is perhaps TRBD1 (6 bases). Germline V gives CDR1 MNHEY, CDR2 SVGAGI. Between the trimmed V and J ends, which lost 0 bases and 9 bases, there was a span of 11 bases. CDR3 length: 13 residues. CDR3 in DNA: TGTGCCAGCAGTTACTCTCACAGGGAAAGCTACACCTTC. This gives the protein CASSYSHRESYTF.

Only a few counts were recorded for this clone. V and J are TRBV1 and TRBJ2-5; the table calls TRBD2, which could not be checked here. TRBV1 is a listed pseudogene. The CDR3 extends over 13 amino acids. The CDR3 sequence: CTSSPGGQETQYF. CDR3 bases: TGCACCAGCAGCCCCGGGGGGCAAGAGACCCAGTACTTC.

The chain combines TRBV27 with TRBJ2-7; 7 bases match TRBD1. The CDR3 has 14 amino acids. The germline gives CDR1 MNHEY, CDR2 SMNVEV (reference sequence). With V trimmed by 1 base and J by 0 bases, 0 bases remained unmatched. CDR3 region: CASSLWDSSYEQYF. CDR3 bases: TGTGCCAGCAGTTTATGGGACAGCTCCTACGAGCAGTACTTC.

CDR3 nucleotides: TGTGCCAGTAGTATTGTCAGGGGTTCTCAGCCCCAGCATTTT. It encodes CASSIVRGSQPQHF. This chain connects TRBV19 to TRBJ1-5; a weak D match, TRBD1 (6 bases). The CDR3 extends over 14 amino acids. Per the germline V gene, CDR1 is LNHDA and CDR2 is SQIVND (reference sequence). With 3 bases removed from V and 6 bases from J, the gap between germline ends came to 12 bases.

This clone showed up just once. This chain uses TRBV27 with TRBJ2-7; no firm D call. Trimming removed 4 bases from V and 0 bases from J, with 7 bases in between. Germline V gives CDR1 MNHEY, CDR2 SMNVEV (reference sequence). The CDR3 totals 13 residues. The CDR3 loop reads CASSYIPSYEQYF. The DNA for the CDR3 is TGTGCCAGCAGTTACATACCCTCCTACGAGCAGTACTTC.

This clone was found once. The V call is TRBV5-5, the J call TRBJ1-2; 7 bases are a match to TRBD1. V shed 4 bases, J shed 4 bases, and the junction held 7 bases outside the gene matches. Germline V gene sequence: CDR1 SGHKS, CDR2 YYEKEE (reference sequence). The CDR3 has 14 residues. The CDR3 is CASSAPTGPYGYTF. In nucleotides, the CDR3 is TGTGCCAGCAGCGCGCCGACAGGGCCCTATGGCTACACCTTC.

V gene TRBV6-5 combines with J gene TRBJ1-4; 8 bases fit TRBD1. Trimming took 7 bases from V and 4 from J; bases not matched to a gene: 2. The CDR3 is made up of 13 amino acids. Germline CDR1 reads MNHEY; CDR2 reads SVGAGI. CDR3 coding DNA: TGTGCCAGCAACAGGGGGTATAATGAAAAACTGTTTTTT. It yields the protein CASNRGYNEKLFF.

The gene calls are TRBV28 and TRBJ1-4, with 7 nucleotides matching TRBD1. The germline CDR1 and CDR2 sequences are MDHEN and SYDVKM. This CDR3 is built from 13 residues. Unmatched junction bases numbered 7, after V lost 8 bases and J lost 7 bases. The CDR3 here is CASGTASFEKLFF. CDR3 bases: TGTGCCAGCGGGACAGCGTCTTTTGAAAAACTGTTTTTT.

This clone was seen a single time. CDR3 DNA sequence: TGTGCCAGCGACAGGTCCAACACTGAAGCTTTCTTT. Translating gives CASDRSNTEAFF. The chain couples TRBV28 to TRBJ1-1, with D perhaps TRBD1 (6 bases). This CDR3 comprises 12 residues. The V gene's germline CDR1 is MDHEN and CDR2 SYDVKM. V lost 8 bases and J 2 bases, leaving 9 bases between the germline ends.

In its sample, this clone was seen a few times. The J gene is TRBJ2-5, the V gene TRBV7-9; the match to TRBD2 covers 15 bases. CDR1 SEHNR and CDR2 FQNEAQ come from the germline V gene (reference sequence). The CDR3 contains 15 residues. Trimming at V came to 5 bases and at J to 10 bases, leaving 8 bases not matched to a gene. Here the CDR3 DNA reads TGTGCCAGCAGCGGATGGACTAGCGGGAGGGCCAGCCAGTACTTC. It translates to CASSGWTSGRASQYF.

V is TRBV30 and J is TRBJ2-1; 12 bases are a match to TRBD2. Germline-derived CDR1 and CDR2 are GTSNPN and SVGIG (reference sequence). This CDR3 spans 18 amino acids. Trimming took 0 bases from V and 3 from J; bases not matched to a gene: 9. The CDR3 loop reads CAWSVDGTSGWYYNEQFF. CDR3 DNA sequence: TGTGCCTGGAGTGTGGACGGGACTAGCGGGTGGTACTACAATGAGCAGTTCTTC.

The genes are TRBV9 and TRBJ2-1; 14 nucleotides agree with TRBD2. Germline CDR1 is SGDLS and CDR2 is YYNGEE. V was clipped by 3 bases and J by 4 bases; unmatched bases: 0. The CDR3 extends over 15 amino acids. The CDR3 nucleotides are TGTGCCAGCAGCGGACTAGCGGGGGGGTACAATGAGCAGTTCTTC. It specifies CASSGLAGGYNEQFF.

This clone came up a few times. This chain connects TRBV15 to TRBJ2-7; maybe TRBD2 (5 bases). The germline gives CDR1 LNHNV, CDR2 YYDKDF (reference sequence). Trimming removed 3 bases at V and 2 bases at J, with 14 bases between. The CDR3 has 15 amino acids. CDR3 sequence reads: CATSRIRRATYEQYF. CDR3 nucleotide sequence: TGTGCCACCAGCAGGATTCGGCGGGCAACCTACGAGCAGTACTTC.

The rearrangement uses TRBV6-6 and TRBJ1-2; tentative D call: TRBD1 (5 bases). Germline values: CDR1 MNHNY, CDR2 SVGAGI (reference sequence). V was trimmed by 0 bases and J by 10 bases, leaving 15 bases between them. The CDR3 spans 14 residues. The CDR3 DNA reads TGTGCCAGCAGTTACTCCGGGACGGGAGGAGACTACACCTTC. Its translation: CASSYSGTGGDYTF.

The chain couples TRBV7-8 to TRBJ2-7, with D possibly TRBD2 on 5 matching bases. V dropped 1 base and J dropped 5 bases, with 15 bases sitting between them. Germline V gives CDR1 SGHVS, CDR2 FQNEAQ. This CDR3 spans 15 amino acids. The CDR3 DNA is TGTGCCAGCAGCTTAGAACGCGGGTGGATGAACGAGCAGTACTTC. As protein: CASSLERGWMNEQYF.

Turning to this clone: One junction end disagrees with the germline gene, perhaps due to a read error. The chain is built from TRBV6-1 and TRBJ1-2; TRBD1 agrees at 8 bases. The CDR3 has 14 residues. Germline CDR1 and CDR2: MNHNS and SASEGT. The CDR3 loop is CASSPVGQGGVSSW. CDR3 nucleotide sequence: TGTGCCAGCAGCCCTGTCGGACAGGGCGGGGTGTCTTCTTGG.

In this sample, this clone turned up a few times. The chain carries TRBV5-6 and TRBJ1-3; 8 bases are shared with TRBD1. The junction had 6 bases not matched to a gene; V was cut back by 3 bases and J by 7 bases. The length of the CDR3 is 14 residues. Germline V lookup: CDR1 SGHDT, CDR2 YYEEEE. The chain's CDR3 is CASSYGTGPNTIYF. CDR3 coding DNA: TGTGCCAGCAGCTACGGGACAGGTCCCAACACCATATATTTT. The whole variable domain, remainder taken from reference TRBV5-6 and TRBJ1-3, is DAGVTQSPTHLIKTRGQQVTLRCSPKSGHDTVSWYQQALGQGPQFIFQYYEEEERQRGNFPDRFSGHQFPNYSSELNVNALLLGDSALYLCASSYGTGPNTIYFGEGSWLTVV.

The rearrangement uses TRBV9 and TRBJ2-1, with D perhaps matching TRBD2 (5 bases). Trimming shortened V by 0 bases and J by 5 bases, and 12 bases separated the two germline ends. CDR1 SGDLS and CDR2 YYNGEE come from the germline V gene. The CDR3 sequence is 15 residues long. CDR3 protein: CASSVDGLSNNEQFF. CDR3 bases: TGTGCCAGCAGCGTAGACGGACTTAGCAACAATGAGCAGTTCTTC.

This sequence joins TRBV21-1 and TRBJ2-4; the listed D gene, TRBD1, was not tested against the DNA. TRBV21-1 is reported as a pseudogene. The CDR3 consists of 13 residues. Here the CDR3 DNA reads TGTGCCAGCAGCAGGGACAGGGAAAACATTCAGTACTTC. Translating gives CASSRDRENIQYF.

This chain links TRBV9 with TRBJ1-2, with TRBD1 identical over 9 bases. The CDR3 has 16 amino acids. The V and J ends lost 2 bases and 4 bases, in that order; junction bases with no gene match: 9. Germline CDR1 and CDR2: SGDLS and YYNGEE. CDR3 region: CASSVGTGNPFYGYTF. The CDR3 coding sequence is TGTGCCAGCAGCGTGGGGACAGGGAACCCATTCTATGGCTACACCTTC.

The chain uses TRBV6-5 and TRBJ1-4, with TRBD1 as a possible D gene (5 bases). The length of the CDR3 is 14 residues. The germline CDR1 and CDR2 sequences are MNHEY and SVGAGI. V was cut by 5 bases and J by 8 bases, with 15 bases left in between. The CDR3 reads CASSDTWGGEKLFF. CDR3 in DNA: TGTGCCAGCAGTGACACCTGGGGGGGGGAAAAACTGTTTTTT.